These T cell receptor beta chains were read from a single sample in a study of OX40 agonist ivuxolimab in advanced cancers. Assay: immunoSEQ multiplex PCR; the TCRdb copy retains only in-frame clones and omits some. Here the sample spans tens of thousands of clones, approximately 90% being singletons. Sequencing was performed on CD4+ or CD8+ T cells sorted from blood, taken in a trial of the OX40 agonist ivuxolimab. The receptors shown here come from an adult with an advanced solid tumor such as melanoma, head and neck, liver or kidney cancer. Each CDR3 is given with its conserved first and last residue. The D gene is left open where the match is weak. Clone size is shown for a subset of rows, as once, few, many or a class of expanded clone.

clone_size,v_call,j_call,d_call,cdr3_aa,cdr3_nt
-,TRBV11-3,TRBJ2-2,-,CASSFTLTGELFF,TGTGCCAGCAGCTTCACACTGACCGGGGAGCTGTTTTTT
-,TRBV5-4,TRBJ1-2,-,CASSHDRRSYGYTF,TGTGCCAGCAGCCACGACCGCCGGAGCTATGGCTACACCTTC
-,TRBV5-1,TRBJ1-1,TRBD1,CASSLVVGRDSTEAFF,TGCGCCAGCAGCTTGGTTGTGGGACGGGACAGCACTGAAGCTTTCTTT
-,TRBV6-1,TRBJ2-7,-,CASSEAWQGGYEQYF,TGTGCCAGCAGTGAAGCTTGGCAGGGTGGGTATGAGCAGTACTTC
few,TRBV5-6,TRBJ1-3,TRBD1,CASSLTDRAIRNTIYF,TGTGCCAGCAGCCTAACGGACAGGGCAATACGAAACACCATATATTTT
-,TRBV15,TRBJ2-5,-,CATSRGRSQETQYF,TGTGCCACCAGCAGGGGGAGGTCACAAGAGACCCAGTACTTC
once,TRBV2,TRBJ1-2,-,CASTLPYRDPGYTF,TGTGCCAGCACTCTGCCTTACAGGGACCCTGGCTACACCTTC
-,TRBV7-5,TRBJ1-1,-,CVRSLSPLGGFVTEAFF,TGTGTCAGAAGCTTAAGCCCGTTAGGGGGCTTCGTCACTGAAGCTTTCTTT
-,TRBV7-9,TRBJ1-1,-,CASSLVGSYTAEAFF,TGTGCCAGCAGCTTAGTTGGAAGTTACACGGCTGAAGCTTTCTTT
-,TRBV5-6,TRBJ2-3,TRBD1,CASSLWTGQFADTQYF,TGTGCCAGCAGCTTGTGGACAGGGCAGTTCGCAGATACGCAGTATTTT
-,TRBV6-5,TRBJ1-5,TRBD1,CASSYLAGGDQPQHF,TGTGCCAGCAGTTACCTTGCAGGGGGAGATCAGCCCCAGCATTTT
-,TRBV5-5,TRBJ1-2,-,CASSLWGSTSYGYTF,TGTGCCAGCAGCTTGTGGGGAAGTACGTCCTATGGCTACACCTTC
-,TRBV5-1,TRBJ1-2,TRBD1,CASSRDSNYGYTF,TGCGCCAGCAGCAGGGACAGCAACTATGGCTACACCTTC
-,TRBV19,TRBJ2-1,TRBD1,CASSTRDRAPGEQFF,TGTGCCAGTAGTACACGGGACAGGGCCCCCGGGGAGCAGTTCTTC
-,TRBV19,TRBJ1-2,TRBD1,CASSIGGGPTGYTF,TGTGCCAGTAGTATCGGAGGGGGCCCTACTGGCTACACCTTC
-,TRBV10-2,TRBJ1-6,TRBD1,CARRDSRSYNSPLHF,TGCGCCAGGAGGGACAGCCGATCCTATAATTCACCCCTCCACTTT
-,TRBV9,TRBJ2-3,-,CASSLMDRKSTDTQYF,TGTGCCAGCAGCCTGATGGACAGAAAAAGCACAGATACGCAGTATTTT
once,TRBV19,TRBJ2-6,-,CASRPGGANVLTF,TGTGCCAGTAGGCCAGGGGGGGCCAACGTCCTGACTTTC
-,TRBV19,TRBJ1-5,TRBD1,CASRGAGGLNVNQPQHF,TGTGCCAGTAGAGGGGCAGGGGGTCTCAATGTCAATCAGCCCCAGCATTTT
-,TRBV15,TRBJ1-2,-,CATSRGAASGYTF,TGTGCCACCAGCAGAGGGGCGGCTAGTGGCTACACCTTC
-,TRBV29-1,TRBJ1-5,TRBD1,CSFLGTGNQPQHF,TGCAGCTTCCTCGGGACAGGGAATCAGCCCCAGCATTTT
once,TRBV15,TRBJ2-6,-,CATSRVIGSSGANVLTF,TGTGCCACCAGCAGAGTGATTGGCAGCTCTGGGGCCAACGTCCTGACTTTC
-,TRBV6-1,TRBJ1-2,-,CASSEAGQADYGYTF,TGTGCCAGCAGTGAAGCAGGGCAGGCCGACTATGGCTACACCTTC
-,TRBV6-5,TRBJ2-2,-,CASSYLLGTGELFF,TGTGCCAGCAGTTACCTTTTAGGGACCGGGGAGCTGTTTTTT
-,TRBV19,TRBJ1-6,-,CASSMGRVRSPLHF,TGTGCCAGTAGTATGGGAAGGGTGAGATCACCCCTCCACTTT
-,TRBV14,TRBJ2-7,-,CASSQDFGTLKRPEQYF,TGTGCCAGCAGCCAAGATTTTGGGACTCTCAAGAGGCCCGAGCAGTACTTC
-,TRBV19,TRBJ1-5,TRBD1,CASTSPQGAGYQPQHF,TGTGCCAGTACCTCCCCACAGGGGGCTGGATATCAGCCCCAGCATTTT
-,TRBV5-4,TRBJ2-2,TRBD2,CASSRTSSGELFF,TGTGCCAGCAGCCGGACTAGCTCCGGGGAGCTGTTTTTT
-,TRBV5-1,TRBJ2-2,-,CASSLAHPTGELFF,TGCGCCAGCAGCTTGGCCCACCCCACCGGGGAGCTGTTTTTT
-,TRBV5-4,TRBJ1-2,-,CASSAQVRGIYGYTF,TGTGCCAGCAGCGCTCAGGTTCGGGGTATCTATGGCTACACCTTC
-,TRBV4-2,TRBJ2-1,TRBD2,CASSPRGRGGPNEQFF,TGTGCCAGCAGCCCTAGGGGGCGGGGGGGCCCCAATGAGCAGTTCTTC
-,TRBV19,TRBJ1-5,-,CASTPRIRLGQPQHF,TGTGCCAGTACCCCAAGAATTCGGTTAGGTCAGCCCCAGCATTTT
-,TRBV6-6,TRBJ2-7,TRBD1,CASSTTGGNSYEQYF,TGTGCCAGCAGCACGACAGGGGGCAACTCCTACGAGCAGTACTTC
-,TRBV18,TRBJ2-7,TRBD1,CASSRRQGGAYEQYF,TGTGCCAGCTCACGAAGACAGGGGGGCGCCTACGAGCAGTACTTC
-,TRBV2,TRBJ2-7,-,CASSEWAREYEQYF,TGTGCCAGCAGTGAATGGGCGAGGGAATACGAGCAGTACTTC
-,TRBV9,TRBJ1-5,TRBD1,CASSLTGASQPQHF,TGTGCCAGCTCGTTGACAGGGGCCAGCCAGCCCCAGCATTTT
-,TRBV5-6,TRBJ1-3,-,CASSPSPGRPSGNTIYF,TGTGCCAGCAGCCCCAGCCCCGGCCGCCCCTCTGGAAACACCATATATTTT
-,TRBV25-1,TRBJ1-1,TRBD1,CASSTTGRTEAFF,TGTGCCAGCAGTACGACAGGGCGGACTGAAGCTTTCTTT
-,TRBV2,TRBJ1-5,-,CASSRDGINQPQHF,TGTGCCAGCAGCCGGGACGGAATCAATCAGCCCCAGCATTTT
-,TRBV7-8,TRBJ1-5,TRBD1,CASASGEGAKPQHF,TGTGCCAGCGCTTCCGGCGAGGGGGCTAAGCCCCAGCATTTT
-,TRBV7-9,TRBJ2-3,-,CASIGATTDTQYF,TGTGCCAGCATTGGGGCAACCACAGATACGCAGTATTTT
-,TRBV7-2,TRBJ1-2,-,CASSPRAGENYGYTF,TGTGCCAGCAGCCCCAGGGCCGGGGAGAACTATGGCTACACCTTC